This T cell receptor (beta chain) stems from a study of sequential checkpoint blockade in melanoma. Indicated treatment: randomized to nivolumab then ipilimumab (arm A) or the reverse (arm B). TCRdb's table, derived via immunoSEQ multiplex PCR, lists solely in-frame clones and lacks some. The sample holds approximately 40,000 clones, about nine tenths seen once. CDR1 and CDR2 (germline): MDHEN, SYDVKM. The CDR3 length is 16 residues. Deletions cut 3 bases from V and 4 bases from J, with 19 bases between. This TCR came from a human donor with melanoma. V and J are TRBV28 and TRBJ2-7; D is perhaps TRBD2 (7 bases). This specimen was CD8+ T cells sorted from blood (inferred from file names), taken from a patient given nivolumab and ipilimumab in sequence. The CDR3 loop is CASSLRGGRERYEQYF. CDR3 nucleotide sequence: TGTGCCAGCAGTTTGAGGGGGGGGCGGGAGCGGTACGAGCAGTACTTC.